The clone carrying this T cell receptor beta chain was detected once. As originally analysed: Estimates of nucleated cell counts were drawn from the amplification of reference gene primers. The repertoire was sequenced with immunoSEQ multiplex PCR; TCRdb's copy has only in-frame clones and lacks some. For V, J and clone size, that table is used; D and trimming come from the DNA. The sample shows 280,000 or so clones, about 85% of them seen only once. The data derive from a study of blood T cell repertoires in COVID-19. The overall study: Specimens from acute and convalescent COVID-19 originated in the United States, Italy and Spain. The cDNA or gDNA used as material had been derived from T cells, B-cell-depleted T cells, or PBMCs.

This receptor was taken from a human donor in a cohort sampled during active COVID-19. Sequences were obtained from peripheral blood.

The CDR3 DNA sequence: TGTGCCAGCAGCTCCAACCCCCAGAAAGCTTTCTTT. Protein product: CASSSNPQKAFF. The chain uses TRBV5-4 and TRBJ1-1, with unresolved D. Trimming took off 3 bases at V and 9 bases at J, with 12 bases between the two ends. The germline gives CDR1 SGHNT, CDR2 YYREEE (reference sequence). The CDR3 totals 12 residues.